This is a list of T cell receptor beta chains from one sample in a study of cytomegalovirus exposure and HLA in healthy donors. Using immunoSEQ multiplex PCR, the repertoire was profiled, and TCRdb retains in-frame clones only, with some absent. This sample has about 100,000 clones; approximately 80% occur once, and the top ten carry roughly 5.6%. The sequencing input was PBMCs. Source of these receptors: a female donor in good health and CMV-seropositive. Each CDR3 is given with its conserved first and last residue. D genes are given only for firm matches. Expanded clones get a size class; other rows say once, few or many, or leave the size out.

cdr3_aa	cdr3_nt	v_call	j_call	clone_size	cdr3_length	d_call
CASSRGILKNSPLHF	TGCGCCAGCAGTAGAGGGATCCTCAAAAATTCACCCCTCCACTTT	TRBV10-2	TRBJ1-6	-	15	-
CARSPLSGQTGGYGYTF	TGTGCTAGATCGCCTTTATCGGGACAGACAGGGGGTTATGGCTACACCTTC	TRBV7-7	TRBJ1-2	-	17	TRBD1
CSVVIAPTVRTESNEKLFF	TGCAGCGTAGTAATAGCCCCCACCGTTAGGACAGAATCAAATGAAAAACTGTTTTTT	TRBV29-1	TRBJ1-4	-	19	-
CASRLGDQPQHF	TGTGCCAGCCGTTTGGGCGATCAGCCCCAGCATTTT	TRBV27	TRBJ1-5	-	12	-
CASINAGVTLGEQYF	TGTGCCAGCATCAACGCAGGGGTAACCCTCGGCGAGCAGTACTTC	TRBV6-4	TRBJ2-7	-	15	-
CASRDIRETQYF	TGTGCCAGCAGGGACATTCGGGAGACCCAGTACTTC	TRBV2	TRBJ2-5	-	12	-
CATIWGQGRSPLHF	TGTGCCACCATTTGGGGACAGGGGAGGTCACCCCTCCACTTT	TRBV6-5	TRBJ1-6	once	14	TRBD1
CASSLGQNTGELFF	TGTGCCAGCAGCTTGGGACAGAACACCGGGGAGCTGTTTTTT	TRBV7-3	TRBJ2-2	-	14	-
CASSPGTGGAEQYF	TGTGCCAGCTCACCGGGGACAGGGGGCGCCGAGCAGTACTTC	TRBV18	TRBJ2-7	-	14	TRBD1
CASSWTGGYMNTEAFF	TGCGCCAGCAGCTGGACGGGGGGATATATGAACACTGAAGCTTTCTTT	TRBV5-1	TRBJ1-1	once	16	-
CASSLRQGTGSEQFF	TGTGCCAGCAGCTTACGACAGGGAACAGGCAGTGAGCAGTTCTTC	TRBV7-3	TRBJ2-1	-	15	TRBD1
CASRVQGPRTEAFF	TGTGCCAGCAGGGTACAGGGGCCACGCACTGAAGCTTTCTTT	TRBV2	TRBJ1-1	-	14	TRBD1
CASPHPDRNTGELFF	TGTGCCAGCCCTCATCCAGACAGGAACACCGGGGAGCTGTTTTTT	TRBV7-9	TRBJ2-2	-	15	-
CASSLVGFEVDEQYF	TGTGCCAGCAGCTTGGTCGGATTTGAGGTGGACGAGCAGTACTTC	TRBV5-4	TRBJ2-7	few	15	-
CASSQQAGGYIDTQYF	TGTGCCAGCAGCCAACAAGCGGGGGGGTACATCGATACGCAGTATTTT	TRBV4-2	TRBJ2-3	-	16	TRBD2
CASSFDRGPTYEQYF	TGTGCCAGCAGCTTTGACAGGGGGCCGACCTACGAGCAGTACTTC	TRBV6-5	TRBJ2-7	-	15	TRBD1
CSVDRGGTGPHF	TGCAGCGTTGATCGGGGGGGGACAGGGCCCCACTTC	TRBV29-1	TRBJ2-7	-	12	-
CASSQWQGDYGYTF	TGTGCCAGCAGCCAATGGCAGGGGGACTATGGCTACACCTTC	TRBV16	TRBJ1-2	-	14	TRBD1
CASPVEQFF	TGTGCCAGCCCGGTTGAGCAGTTCTTC	TRBV7-9	TRBJ2-1	-	9	-
CAWGEPTSGRTGELFF	TGTGCCTGGGGGGAACCTACTAGCGGGAGGACCGGGGAGCTGTTTTTT	TRBV30	TRBJ2-2	-	16	TRBD2
CASSERSGRSYEQYF	TGTGCCAGCAGTGAAAGAAGCGGGAGGAGTTACGAGCAGTACTTC	TRBV6-1	TRBJ2-7	-	15	TRBD2
CAWNPGPGQGYNEQFF	TGTGCCTGGAATCCAGGTCCCGGGCAGGGCTACAATGAGCAGTTCTTC	TRBV30	TRBJ2-1	-	16	-
CASSLGASGSSDEQYF	TGTGCCAGCAGCTTGGGGGCTAGCGGGAGTTCCGACGAGCAGTACTTC	TRBV5-4	TRBJ2-7	-	16	TRBD2
CASSLDLGRGRGNEQFF	TGTGCCAGCAGCTTAGATCTAGGCAGGGGCCGGGGCAATGAGCAGTTCTTC	TRBV11-2	TRBJ2-1	-	17	-
CASRPLYDRGPSTDTQYF	TGTGCCAGCAGACCCCTATACGACAGGGGGCCTAGCACAGATACGCAGTATTTT	TRBV9	TRBJ2-3	-	18	TRBD1
CASSRLLAGGEQYF	TGTGCCAGCTCACGACTTCTAGCGGGAGGCGAGCAGTACTTC	TRBV18	TRBJ2-7	-	14	TRBD2
CASSSQGDYGYTF	TGTGCCAGCAGCTCACAGGGGGACTATGGCTACACCTTC	TRBV5-6	TRBJ1-2	-	13	TRBD1
CACSVAGGKAFF	TGTGCCTGTTCGGTGGCAGGGGGTAAAGCTTTCTTT	TRBV19	TRBJ1-1	once	12	TRBD1
CASSIGYTLQQYF	TGTGCCAGTAGTATAGGGTACACCCTGCAGCAGTACTTC	TRBV19	TRBJ2-7	-	13	-
CASSVAGRAQDTQYF	TGTGCCAGCAGCGTAGCCGGGAGGGCCCAGGATACGCAGTATTTT	TRBV9	TRBJ2-3	-	15	TRBD2
CSVSGTSGVSSYEQYF	TGCAGCGTGTCCGGGACTAGCGGGGTAAGCTCCTACGAGCAGTACTTC	TRBV29-1	TRBJ2-7	-	16	TRBD2
CASSLHNQGYTF	TGTGCCAGCAGCTTACACAACCAAGGCTACACCTTC	TRBV5-4	TRBJ1-2	-	12	-
CASSRGLNTEAFF	TGTGCCAGCAGCCGAGGGTTGAACACTGAAGCTTTCTTT	TRBV5-4	TRBJ1-1	-	13	-
CASGPGLDPKQFF	TGTGCTAGTGGTCCCGGACTAGACCCGAAGCAGTTCTTC	TRBV12-5	TRBJ2-1	-	13	TRBD2
CASSLNRDRVYGYTF	TGTGCCAGCAGCCTCAACCGGGACAGGGTCTATGGCTACACCTTC	TRBV11-2	TRBJ1-2	-	15	TRBD1
CASSLGAGGRIHEQFF	TGCGCCAGCAGCTTGGGCGCCGGCGGGAGGATCCATGAGCAGTTCTTC	TRBV5-1	TRBJ2-1	-	16	TRBD2
CASSGTATNEKLFF	TGTGCCAGCAGCGGGACAGCAACTAATGAAAAACTGTTTTTT	TRBV7-9	TRBJ1-4	once	14	TRBD1
CASNSDRFTDTQYF	TGTGCCAGTAACTCGGACAGATTCACAGATACGCAGTATTTT	TRBV19	TRBJ2-3	few	14	-